Included here is one T cell receptor beta chain sequence, with context. The entry originates in a study of OX40 agonist ivuxolimab in advanced cancers. Study in general: Those enrolled were approximately 78% male, with a mean age of roughly 60 years and ages from 23 to 79.

Baseline was the first blood sampling point, followed by cycle 4 day 1 and cycle 7 day 1. The CDR3 runs 14 residues. Trimming stripped 4 bases from V and 3 bases from J, with 11 bases between. Germline CDR1 SGHTA, CDR2 FQGNSA. This table comes from immunoSEQ multiplex PCR, and its TCRdb copy is limited to in-frame clones, with some not included. The repertoire holds about 18,000 clones, roughly 84% seen once, with 35% to 55% in the top ten. The chain joins TRBV7-2 to TRBJ2-3; D may correspond to TRBD1 or TRBD2 (6 bases each). This clonotype originated in an adult with an advanced solid tumor such as melanoma, head and neck, liver or kidney cancer. The sequencing used CD4+ or CD8+ T cells sorted from blood, collected in a trial of the OX40 agonist ivuxolimab. The CDR3 DNA reads TGTGCCAGCAGCTCCACGGGGGCGACAGATACGCAGTATTTT. Translation: CASSSTGATDTQYF.